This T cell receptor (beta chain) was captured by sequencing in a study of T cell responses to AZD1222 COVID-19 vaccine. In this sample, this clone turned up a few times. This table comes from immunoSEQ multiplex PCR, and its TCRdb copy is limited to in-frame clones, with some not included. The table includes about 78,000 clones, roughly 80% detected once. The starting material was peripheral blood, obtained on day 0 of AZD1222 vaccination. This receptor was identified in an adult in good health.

CDR3 nucleotides: TGTGCCACCAGCAAAGTAACTAGCGGGGCACGCACAGATACGCAGTATTTT. It specifies CATSKVTSGARTDTQYF. This chain connects TRBV15 to TRBJ2-3; TRBD2 matches 10 bases. This CDR3 is 17 amino acids long. Germline V gene lookup returns CDR1 LNHNV and CDR2 YYDKDF (reference sequence). Trimming removed 4 bases from V and 1 base from J; junction bases left unmatched: 8.